The 14 T cell receptor beta chains in this list originate from one sample, sequenced in a study of blood T cell repertoires in COVID-19 (dated by TCRdb to 2020 to 2021). Libraries were prepared through the immunoSEQ multiplex PCR assay. TCRdb took over this immuneACCESS table, retaining in-frame rearrangements with V and J assigned. Such tables are incomplete; in checked studies, under half of the missing clones stem from an unresolved V gene, and the remainder is unexplained. The sample includes a few hundred thousand clones, with 85% to 90% observed a single time. The top ten hold around 4.5% of the sample. The sequenced sample was peripheral blood. The source is a man aged 50-60 years with acute or convalescent COVID-19.

The rearrangement joins TRBV27 to TRBJ2-7; possibly TRBD2 for D (6 bases). V was cut by 3 bases and J by 6 bases, with 15 bases left in between. Germline loops: CDR1 MNHEY, CDR2 SMNVEV (reference sequence). The CDR3 has 14 amino acids. DNA of the CDR3: TGTGCCAGCAGTTTGGCGGGGTGGCAGTCCGAGCAGTACTTC. Translated, it gives CASSLAGWQSEQYF.

This chain uses TRBV2 with TRBJ1-5, with D uncertain. The CDR3 totals 14 residues. With 6 bases removed from V and 0 bases from J, the gap between germline ends came to 9 bases. Germline lookup yields CDR1 SNHLY and CDR2 FYNNEI. The CDR3 sequence: CASSERNSNQPQHF. DNA for the CDR3: TGTGCCAGCAGCGAGCGGAATAGCAATCAGCCCCAGCATTTT.

CDR3 in amino acids: CATAGEAYEQYF. CDR3 nucleotide sequence: TGTGCCACAGCGGGCGAGGCCTACGAGCAGTACTTC. J is TRBJ2-7 and V is TRBV7-8; the D gene is possibly TRBD2 (6 bases). Germline values: CDR1 SGHVS, CDR2 FQNEAQ. There are 12 residues in the CDR3. Trimming stripped 10 bases from V and 2 bases from J, with 12 bases between.

The rearrangement joins TRBV6-5 to TRBJ2-3; TRBD1 aligns across 9 bases. Losses at the gene ends were 8 bases for V and 11 bases for J; bases not matched to a gene: 14. CDR3 size: 14 residues. The germline V gene encodes CDR1 MNHEY and CDR2 SVGAGI. In DNA form, the CDR3 reads TGTGCCAGCGCCGAGTCACCGGGACAGGGTAGGCAGTATTTT. Its protein product is CASAESPGQGRQYF.

The rearrangement uses TRBV7-3 and TRBJ2-1, with TRBD1 identical over 10 bases. Germline lookup yields CDR1 SGHTA and CDR2 FQGTGA. V was pared by 5 bases and J by 5 bases, with 9 bases of the junction left unmatched. The CDR3 totals 16 residues. CDR3 region: CASSRTGGRGDNEQFF. For the CDR3, the DNA is TGTGCCAGCAGCCGGACAGGGGGAAGAGGGGACAATGAGCAGTTCTTC.

The chain carries TRBV4-2 and TRBJ2-2, with 9 bases lining up with TRBD2. The CDR3 length is 19 residues. Trimming at V came to 0 bases and at J to 4 bases, leaving 12 bases not matched to a gene. In germline, CDR1 is LGHNA, CDR2 YNFKEQ. The CDR3 spells CASSQESSVLAGITGELFF. CDR3 sequence (DNA): TGTGCCAGCAGCCAAGAATCTAGCGTGCTAGCGGGGATCACCGGGGAGCTGTTTTTT.

This clone was detected a few times. The chain couples TRBV19 to TRBJ1-2, with D unclear. The germline V gene encodes CDR1 LNHDA and CDR2 SQIVND (reference sequence). CDR3 length equals 13 residues. The germline V and J ends were trimmed by 7 bases and 8 bases, with 17 bases remaining between them. The CDR3 loop is CASKRTNVWGYTF. The CDR3 DNA is TGTGCCAGTAAACGGACTAATGTCTGGGGCTACACCTTC.

The V call is TRBV2, the J call TRBJ2-1; D is perhaps TRBD1 (6 bases). CDR1 is SNHLY and CDR2 is FYNNEI in the germline V gene. V gave up 6 bases and J gave up 4 bases, with 13 bases separating them. The CDR3 is 14 residues long. CDR3 DNA: TGTGCCAGCAGGTCTTCGAGGGGGTACAATGAGCAGTTCTTC. Translating gives CASRSSRGYNEQFF.

The rearrangement uses TRBV7-3 and TRBJ1-1; no clear D. Germline CDR1 and CDR2: SGHTA and FQGTGA. The CDR3 loop spans 16 amino acids. V lost 1 base to trimming and J lost 0 bases, with 12 bases between them. The CDR3 sequence is CASSLNPGLMNTEAFF. For the CDR3, the DNA is TGTGCCAGCAGCTTAAACCCAGGATTGATGAACACTGAAGCTTTCTTT.

The chain joins TRBV3-1 (or the pseudogene TRBV3-2) to TRBJ2-7; 14 nucleotides agree with TRBD2. The CDR3 has 17 amino acids. Unmatched junction bases numbered 11, after V lost 3 bases and J lost 7 bases. Germline lookup yields CDR1 LGHDT and CDR2 YNNKEL (reference sequence). The CDR3 DNA sequence: TGTGCCAGCAGCCACCCCCCCGGGACTAGCGGGGGCGGGGAGCAGTACTTC. Translated: CASSHPPGTSGGGEQYF.

The rearrangement uses TRBV10-2 and TRBJ1-5; D unclear. The V gene's germline CDR1 is WSHSY and CDR2 SAAADI. With 3 bases removed from V and 3 bases from J, the gap between germline ends came to 6 bases. The CDR3 contains 13 residues. The CDR3 is CASSESYNQPQHF. Here the CDR3 DNA reads TGCGCCAGCAGTGAATCCTACAATCAGCCCCAGCATTTT.

This chain connects TRBV27 to TRBJ1-6, with unresolved D. The CDR3 runs to 14 residues. The germline gives CDR1 MNHEY, CDR2 SMNVEV (reference sequence). The ends were cut back, 7 bases at V and 7 bases at J, with 14 bases in the middle. The DNA for the CDR3 is TGTGCCAGCACACGTGCCGCGGAAAATTCACCCCTCCACTTT. Translated, it gives CASTRAAENSPLHF.

The chain joins TRBV11-2 to TRBJ1-3; no reliable D call. This CDR3 is 14 amino acids long. From germline, CDR1 is SGHAT and CDR2 FQNNGV. V lost 5 bases to trimming and J lost 8 bases, with 16 bases between them. The CDR3 nucleotides are TGTGCCAGCAGCCCACGGTCAGCGTGGGACACCATATATTTT. Amino acid sequence: CASSPRSAWDTIYF.

For the CDR3, the DNA is TGCGCCAGCACCGGCGGGGGGCAAGGAGAGCTATTGCAGTATTTT. Its protein is CASTGGGQGELLQYF. V gene TRBV10-1 combines with J gene TRBJ2-3; TRBD2 matches at 8 bases. From germline, CDR1 is WNHNN and CDR2 SYGVQD (reference sequence). With 7 bases clipped from V and 11 bases from J, the junction kept 17 bases outside the gene matches. CDR3 length: 15 residues.